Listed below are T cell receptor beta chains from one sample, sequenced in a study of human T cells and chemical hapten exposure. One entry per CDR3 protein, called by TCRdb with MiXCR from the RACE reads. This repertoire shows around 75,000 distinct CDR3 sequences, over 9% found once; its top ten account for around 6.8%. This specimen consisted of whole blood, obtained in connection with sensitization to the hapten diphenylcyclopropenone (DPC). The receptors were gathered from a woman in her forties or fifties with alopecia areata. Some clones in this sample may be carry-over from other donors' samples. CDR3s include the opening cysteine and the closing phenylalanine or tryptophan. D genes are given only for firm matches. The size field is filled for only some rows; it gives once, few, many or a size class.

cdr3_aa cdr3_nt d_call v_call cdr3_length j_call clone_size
CSARGPGPRREQYF TGCAGTGCTAGAGGTCCTGGGCCCCGGCGCGAGCAGTACTTC NA TRBV20-1 14 TRBJ2-7 many
CASSYWAGRATSTDTQYF TGTGCCAGCAGTTACTGGGCGGGACGAGCCACTAGCACAGATACGCAGTATTTT NA TRBV6-6 18 TRBJ2-3 many
CSATSGRAGDTQYF TGCAGTGCTACTAGCGGGAGGGCCGGAGATACGCAGTATTTT TRBD2 TRBV20-1 14 TRBJ2-3 NA
CASSMRGGRATDTQYF TGTGCCAGTAGTATGCGCGGCGGGAGGGCCACAGATACGCAGTATTTT TRBD2 TRBV19 16 TRBJ2-3 few
CASSTRDRSDEQYF TGCGCCAGCAGTACCCGGGACAGGAGCGACGAGCAGTACTTC TRBD1 TRBV10-2 14 TRBJ2-7 many
CASRIQDHNYGYTF TGTGCCAGCAGGATCCAGGACCATAACTATGGCTACACCTTC NA TRBV28 14 TRBJ1-2 NA
CSATVPGLDYNEQFF TGCAGTGCTACTGTACCGGGACTTGACTACAATGAGCAGTTCTTC NA TRBV20-1 15 TRBJ2-1 many
CSVEEGPEQYF TGCAGCGTTGAAGAGGGCCCCGAGCAGTACTTC NA TRBV29-1 11 TRBJ2-7 NA
CSVEGRGLMEYEQYF TGCAGCGTTGAAGGCCGGGGACTCATGGAGTACGAGCAGTACTTC NA TRBV29-1 15 TRBJ2-7 NA
CASSRTASNQPQHF TGTGCCAGCAGTCGGACAGCTAGCAATCAGCCCCAGCATTTT NA TRBV2 14 TRBJ1-5 many
CASDTMTGDNYGYTF TGTGCCAGCGACACTATGACAGGGGATAACTATGGCTACACCTTC TRBD1 TRBV13 15 TRBJ1-2 NA
CASSQGSLGAFF TGTGCCAGCAGCCAAGGGTCCTTGGGGGCTTTCTTT NA TRBV3-1 12 TRBJ1-1 few